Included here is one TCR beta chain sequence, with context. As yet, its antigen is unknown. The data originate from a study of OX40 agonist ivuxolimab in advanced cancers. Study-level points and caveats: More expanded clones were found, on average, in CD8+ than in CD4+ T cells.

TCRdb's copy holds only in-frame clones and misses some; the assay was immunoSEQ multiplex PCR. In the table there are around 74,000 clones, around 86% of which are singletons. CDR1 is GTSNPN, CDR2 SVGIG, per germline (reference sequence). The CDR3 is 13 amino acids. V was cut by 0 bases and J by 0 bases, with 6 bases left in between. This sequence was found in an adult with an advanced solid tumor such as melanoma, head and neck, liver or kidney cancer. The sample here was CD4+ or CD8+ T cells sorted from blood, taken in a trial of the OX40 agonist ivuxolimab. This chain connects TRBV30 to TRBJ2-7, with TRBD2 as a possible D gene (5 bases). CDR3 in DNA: TGTGCCTGGAGTGTGGAGGCCTCCTACGAGCAGTACTTC. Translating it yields CAWSVEASYEQYF.